This T cell receptor beta chain was documented in a study of T cell responses to AZD1222 COVID-19 vaccine. Study results and limitations: Recipients of two AZD1222 doses showed rising Spike-specific TCR breadth and depth. Mostly white British, mostly female donors; authors suggested clonal diversity may be underestimated. Sampled repertoires all dated from after the peak T cell response. Nearly half of spike-specific TCRs reportedly target variant regions that are unmutated in the B.1.351 and B.1.1.7 variants.

This CDR3 spans 16 amino acids. In germline, CDR1 is SGHRS, CDR2 YFSETQ. V lost 0 bases and J 2 bases, leaving 11 bases between the germline ends. Here immunoSEQ multiplex PCR was the method, and the copy in TCRdb shows in-frame clones only, minus some. The data hold 150,000 to 200,000 clones, with roughly 88% observed a single time. Details on this clone: Antigen: not known.

The chain employs TRBV5-1 and TRBJ2-2; no firm D call. This specimen was peripheral blood, taken 28 days after the second AZD1222 dose. This receptor was taken from an adult who received the AZD1222 COVID-19 vaccine. As DNA, the CDR3 is TGCGCCAGCAGCTTGGAGAGTAATTCAAACACCGGGGAGCTGTTTTTT. This encodes CASSLESNSNTGELFF.